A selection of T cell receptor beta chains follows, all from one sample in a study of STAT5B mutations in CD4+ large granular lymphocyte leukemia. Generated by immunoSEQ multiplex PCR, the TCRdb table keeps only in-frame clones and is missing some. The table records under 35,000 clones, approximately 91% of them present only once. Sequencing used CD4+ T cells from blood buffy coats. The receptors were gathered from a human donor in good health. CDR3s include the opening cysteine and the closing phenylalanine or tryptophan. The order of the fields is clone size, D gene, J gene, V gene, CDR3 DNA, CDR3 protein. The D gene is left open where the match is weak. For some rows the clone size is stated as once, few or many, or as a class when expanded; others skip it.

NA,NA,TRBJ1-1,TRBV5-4,TGTGCCAGCAGCCCAGGGACCCCGGCCGCTGAAGCTTTCTTT,CASSPGTPAAEAFF
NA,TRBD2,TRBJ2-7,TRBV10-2,TGCGCCAGCCGCGACCTAGCGGAAGGGGACGAGCAGTACTTC,CASRDLAEGDEQYF
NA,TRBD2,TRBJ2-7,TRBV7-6,TGTGCCAGCAGCTCGTCCCTAGCGGGAGTTTACGAGCAGTACTTC,CASSSSLAGVYEQYF
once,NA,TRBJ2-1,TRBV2,TGTGCCAGCAGTGAATCCAGCGGCTATTACAATGAGCAGTTCTTC,CASSESSGYYNEQFF
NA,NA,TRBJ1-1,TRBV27,TGTGCCAGCCGATACAGGGTACAAATGAACACTGAAGCTTTCTTT,CASRYRVQMNTEAFF
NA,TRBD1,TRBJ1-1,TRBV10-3,TGTGCCATCAGGGCAGACAGGGGGCAGAACACTGAAGCTTTCTTT,CAIRADRGQNTEAFF
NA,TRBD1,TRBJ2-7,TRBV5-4,TGTGCCAGCAGCCTCCGGGACAGGGACGGGCGGGAGCAGTACTTC,CASSLRDRDGREQYF
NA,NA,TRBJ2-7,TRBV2,TGTGCCAGCAGTGGACAGTCCTCCTACGAGCAGTACTTC,CASSGQSSYEQYF
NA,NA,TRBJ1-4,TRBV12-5,TGTGCTAGTGGTTTGGGGCAGGGCGAAAAACTGTTTTTT,CASGLGQGEKLFF
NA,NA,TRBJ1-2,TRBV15,TGTGCCACCAGCAGAGAGTCAACCCCGGCGGGTGGCTACACCTTC,CATSRESTPAGGYTF
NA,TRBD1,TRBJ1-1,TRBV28,TGTGCCAGCGGAGGAGGGGGCTGGAACACTGAAGCTTTCTTT,CASGGGGWNTEAFF
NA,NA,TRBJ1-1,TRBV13,TGTGCCAGCAGCGTAGGGCTTCTGAACACTGAAGCTTTCTTT,CASSVGLLNTEAFF
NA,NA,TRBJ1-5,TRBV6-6,TGTGCCAGCAGTTCCGGCGGGGGGTTCCATCAGCCCCAGCATTTT,CASSSGGGFHQPQHF
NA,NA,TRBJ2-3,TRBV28,TGTGCCAGCAGTCCCATCTGGGGCACAGATACGCAGTATTTT,CASSPIWGTDTQYF
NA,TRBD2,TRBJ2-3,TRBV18,TGTGCCAGCTTCCGAGCGGGAGCGACAGATACGCAGTATTTT,CASFRAGATDTQYF
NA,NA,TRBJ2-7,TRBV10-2,TGCGCCAGCATACTCGCCGGCGAGCAGTACTTC,CASILAGEQYF
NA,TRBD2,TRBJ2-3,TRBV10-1,TGCGCCAGCAGTGAGCGAGGACTAGCTGGTGGTCAAAGCACAGATACGCAGTATTTT,CASSERGLAGGQSTDTQYF
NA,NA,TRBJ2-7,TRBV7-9,TGTGCCAGCAGCTTACAAGCAGGGAGATACGAGCAGTACTTC,CASSLQAGRYEQYF
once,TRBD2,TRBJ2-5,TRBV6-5,TGTGCCAGCAGGGACGGGAGGCTACAAGAGACCCAGTACTTC,CASRDGRLQETQYF
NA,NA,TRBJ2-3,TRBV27,TGTGCCAGCAGCGCTTTTAGTTCTAGCACAGATACGCAGTATTTT,CASSAFSSSTDTQYF
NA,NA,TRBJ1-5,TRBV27,TGTGCCAGCAGTCCCTCGGGGGGCTTAGATCAGCCCCAGCATTTT,CASSPSGGLDQPQHF
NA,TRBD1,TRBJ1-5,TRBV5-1,TGCGCCAGCAGCCAGGGACAGGGACCACATCAGCCCCAGCATTTT,CASSQGQGPHQPQHF
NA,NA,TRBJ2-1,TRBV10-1,TGCGCCAGCAGTGAATGGGGAGCCAATGAGCAGTTCTTC,CASSEWGANEQFF
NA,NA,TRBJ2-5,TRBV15,TGTGCCACCAGCAGAGCCGGGTGGCAAGAGACCCAGTACTTC,CATSRAGWQETQYF
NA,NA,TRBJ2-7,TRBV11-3,TGTGCCAGCAGCTTATGGGTGGACGAGCAGTACTTC,CASSLWVDEQYF
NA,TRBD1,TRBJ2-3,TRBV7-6,TGTGCCAGCAGCTCGGACAGGTTAGGCACAGATACGCAGTATTTT,CASSSDRLGTDTQYF
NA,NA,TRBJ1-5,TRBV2,TGTGCCAGCAGAGCCACGGGTGATCAGCCCCAGCATTTT,CASRATGDQPQHF
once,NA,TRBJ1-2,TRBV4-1,TGCGCCAGCAGCCAGGGCAGGGACACCAACTATGGCTACACCTTC,CASSQGRDTNYGYTF
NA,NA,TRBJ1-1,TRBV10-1,TGCGCCAGCAGTGAGCGCGGTGTAGGGACTGAAGCTTTCTTT,CASSERGVGTEAFF
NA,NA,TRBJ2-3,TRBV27,TGTGCCAGCAGTTACGGGACGGCAGGAGATACGCAGTATTTT,CASSYGTAGDTQYF
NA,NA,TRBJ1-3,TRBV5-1,TGCGCCAGCAGCTTGGCAGGAAACTCTGGAAACACCATATATTTT,CASSLAGNSGNTIYF
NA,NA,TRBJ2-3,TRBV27,TGTGCCAGCAGTCTACGTTATAGCACAGATACGCAGTATTTT,CASSLRYSTDTQYF
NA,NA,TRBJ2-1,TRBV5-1,TGCGCCAGCAGCTCCAGACCCGGAGGGTATGAGCAGTTCTTC,CASSSRPGGYEQFF
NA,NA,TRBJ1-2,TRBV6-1,TGTGCCAGCAGTGTTCGGGACGGCATAGGCTACACCTTC,CASSVRDGIGYTF
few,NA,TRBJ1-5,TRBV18,TGTGCCAGCTCACCTCGTGGACAGCCTCAAGTTAGCAATCAGCCCCAGCATTTT,CASSPRGQPQVSNQPQHF
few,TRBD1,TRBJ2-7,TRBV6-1,TGTGCCAGCACTTCGGACAGGGGCTACGAGCAGTACTTC,CASTSDRGYEQYF
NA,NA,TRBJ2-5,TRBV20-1,TGCAGTGCAAAAGACGAGACCCAGTACTTC,CSAKDETQYF
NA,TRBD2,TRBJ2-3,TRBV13,TGTGCCAGCAGCCTACTAGCGGGAGGACATACAGATACGCAGTATTTT,CASSLLAGGHTDTQYF
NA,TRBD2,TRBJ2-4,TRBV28,TGTGCCAGCCGATGGACTAGCGGGAGAGGTTGGGACAAAAACATTCAGTACTTC,CASRWTSGRGWDKNIQYF
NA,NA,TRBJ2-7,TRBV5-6,TGTGCCAGCAGCGTCCAGGGGAACGAGCAGTACTTC,CASSVQGNEQYF
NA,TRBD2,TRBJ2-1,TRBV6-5,TGTGCCAGCAGCTACTCAAGCGGGAGGGCCTACAATGAGCAGTTCTTC,CASSYSSGRAYNEQFF
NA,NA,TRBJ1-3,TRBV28,TGTGCCAGCAGTTCGTCTAGGGTGGTTAATCTTTTT,CASSSSRVVNLF
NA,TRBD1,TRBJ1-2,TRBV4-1,TGCGCCAGCAGCCAGCCACGGGACAGGCCCTATGGCTACACCTTC,CASSQPRDRPYGYTF
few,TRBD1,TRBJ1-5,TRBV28,TGTGCCAGCAGTTTAGGGACCGGGACAGGGAGGGGAAATCAGCCCCAGCATTTT,CASSLGTGTGRGNQPQHF
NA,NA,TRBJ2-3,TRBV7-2,TGTGCCAGCAGCCCGAGAGGGCCAGATACGCAGTATTTT,CASSPRGPDTQYF
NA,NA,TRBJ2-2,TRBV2,TGTGCCAGTGCCCCTGTGGAGCCGATGAACACCGGGGAGCTGTTTTTT,CASAPVEPMNTGELFF
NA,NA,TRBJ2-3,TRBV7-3,TGTGCCAGCAGCTTTAGCGGTTACACAGATACGCAGTATTTT,CASSFSGYTDTQYF
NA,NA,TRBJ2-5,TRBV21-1,TGTGCCAGCAGCAGCACCCTACTGACTAGCGCCACGGAGCCCCCTTACCAAGAGACCCAGTACTTC,CASSSTLLTSATEPPYQETQYF
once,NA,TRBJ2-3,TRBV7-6,TGTGCCAGCAGCGCAAACGGGGGTCAGGCGACAGATACGCAGTATTTT,CASSANGGQATDTQYF
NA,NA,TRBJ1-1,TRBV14,TGTGCCAGCAGCCGGGTCGGGGGGCTCGACACTGAAGCTTTCTTT,CASSRVGGLDTEAFF
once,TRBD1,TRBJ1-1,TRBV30,TGTGCCTGGACCGCAGGGGGGGGTACTGAAGCTTTCTTT,CAWTAGGGTEAFF